Below are 22 T cell receptor beta chains sequenced from a single sample in a study of blood T cell repertoires in COVID-19. Sequenced by immunoSEQ multiplex PCR; TCRdb stores in-frame clones only, minus some. The sample includes 400,000 to 450,000 clones, around 88% seen only once; the top ten take 10% to 15%. Sequenced input: peripheral blood. The origin of the receptors is a woman in her forties or fifties with COVID-19, enrolled during active disease.

The genes are TRBV29-1 and TRBJ1-5; 7 bases line up with TRBD1. CDR1 is SQVTM, CDR2 ANQGSEA, per germline. The junction had 10 bases not matched to a gene; V was cut back by 6 bases and J by 5 bases. The CDR3 extends over 14 amino acids. In DNA form, the CDR3 reads TGCAGCGTCCGGTCCGGGACAGCGGATCAGCCCCAGCATTTT. Its protein is CSVRSGTADQPQHF.

The CDR3 is CASSASGVGNEQFF. The CDR3 DNA follows: TGCGCCAGCAGTGCATCAGGTGTCGGCAATGAGCAGTTCTTC. V and J are TRBV10-1 and TRBJ2-1; D gene ambiguous. The germline V gene encodes CDR1 WNHNN and CDR2 SYGVQD (reference sequence). This CDR3 has 14 residues. The ends were cut back, 4 bases at V and 6 bases at J, with 13 bases in the middle.

The chain is built from TRBV9 and TRBJ2-1, with a weak D call TRBD1 (5 bases). Trimming removed 4 bases at V and 3 bases at J, with 8 bases between. The CDR3 length is 13 residues. The germline V gene has CDR1 SGDLS and CDR2 YYNGEE. Written as DNA, the CDR3 is TGTGCCAGCAGCCCCAGGGTCTACAATGAGCAGTTCTTC. It codes for CASSPRVYNEQFF.

The genes are TRBV6-1 and TRBJ2-1; 14 nucleotides line up with TRBD2. The CDR3 spans 16 residues. Germline V CDR1 and CDR2: MNHNS, SASEGT. V lost 2 bases and J lost 9; bases outside the gene matches: 6. CDR3 nucleotides: TGTGCCAGCAGTGAAAGACTAGCGGGGGGGCCAAGTGAGCAGTTCTTC. This codes for CASSERLAGGPSEQFF.

The gene calls are TRBV9 and TRBJ2-1; TRBD2 might be the D (5 bases). V dropped 4 bases and J dropped 7 bases, with 18 bases sitting between them. The CDR3 is made up of 15 amino acids. CDR1 SGDLS and CDR2 YYNGEE come from the germline V gene. The CDR3 reads CASSYQPLGGNEQFF. The CDR3 region has the DNA TGTGCCAGCAGCTACCAACCCCTCGGAGGAAATGAGCAGTTCTTC.

V and J are TRBV7-9 and TRBJ1-1; the D gene is possibly TRBD1 (6 bases). Germline CDR1 is SEHNR and CDR2 is FQNEAQ (reference sequence). The CDR3 is 16 amino acids. V dropped 7 bases and J dropped 1 base, with 19 bases sitting between them. As DNA, the CDR3 is TGTGCCAGCACGGGCTGGGGACATACACAGAACACTGAAGCTTTCTTT. It specifies CASTGWGHTQNTEAFF.

This sequence joins TRBV4-2 and TRBJ1-5; 7 nucleotides align to TRBD1. CDR1 LGHNA and CDR2 YNFKEQ come from the germline V gene. This CDR3 has 15 residues. The V gene end was trimmed by 5 bases and the J gene end by 0 bases; junction bases not matched to a gene: 4. The CDR3 loop is CASSEQGHSNQPQHF. The DNA for the CDR3 is TGTGCCAGCAGCGAACAGGGGCATAGCAATCAGCCCCAGCATTTT.

This chain joins TRBV2 and TRBJ2-3, with D possibly matching TRBD2 (5 bases). This CDR3 is 16 amino acids long. Between the trimmed V and J ends, which lost 4 bases and 0 bases, there was a span of 14 bases. In germline, CDR1 is SNHLY, CDR2 FYNNEI. For the CDR3, the DNA is TGTGCCAGCAGTGCCCTCGACTGGGAGAGCACAGATACGCAGTATTTT. As protein: CASSALDWESTDTQYF.

V gene TRBV3-1 (or the pseudogene TRBV3-2) combines with J gene TRBJ1-3, with a weak D call TRBD1 (6 bases). Germline lookup yields CDR1 LGHDT and CDR2 YNNKEL (reference sequence). The V gene lost 4 bases and the J gene lost 3 bases, with 13 bases spanning the gap. This CDR3 has 15 amino acids. Written as DNA, the CDR3 is TGTGCCAGCAGCCTTCCCGACAGGAGTGGAAACACCATATATTTT. Translation: CASSLPDRSGNTIYF.

This clone was counted a single time. The rearrangement links TRBV6-1 to TRBJ2-3, with D perhaps TRBD2 (6 bases). V was trimmed by 1 base and J by 1 base, leaving 12 bases between them. Per the germline V gene, CDR1 is MNHNS and CDR2 is SASEGT. This CDR3 spans 16 amino acids. This CDR3 reads CASSEDLPGGTDTQYF. DNA for the CDR3: TGTGCCAGCAGTGAAGACCTACCGGGGGGCACAGATACGCAGTATTTT.

The chain links TRBV7-2 to TRBJ1-1, with D maybe TRBD1 (5 bases). There are 13 residues in the CDR3. The V gene's germline CDR1 is SGHTA and CDR2 FQGNSA. With 1 base removed from V and 6 bases from J, the gap between germline ends came to 9 bases. The CDR3, as DNA: TGTGCCAGCAGCTTAGATAGGGGCTCTGAAGCTTTCTTT. Translating gives CASSLDRGSEAFF. The whole variable domain, remainder taken from reference TRBV7-2 and TRBJ1-1, is GAGVSQSPSNKVTEKGKDVELRCDPISGHTALYWYRQSLGQGLEFLIYFQGNSAPDKSGLPSDRFSAERTGGSVSTLTIQRTQQEDSAVYLCASSLDRGSEAFFGQGTRLTVV.

The V call is TRBV6-5, the J call TRBJ2-7; no firm D call. Between the trimmed V and J ends, which lost 4 bases and 0 bases, there was a span of 7 bases. Germline CDR1 and CDR2: MNHEY and SVGAGI. CDR3 length: 13 residues. CDR3 sequence reads: CASSSSVSYEQYF. DNA of the CDR3: TGTGCCAGCAGTTCCAGCGTCTCCTACGAGCAGTACTTC.

This clone was seen a handful of times. The gene calls are TRBV12-5 and TRBJ1-5; 10 bases agree with TRBD1. Losses at the gene ends were 6 bases for V and 6 bases for J; bases not matched to a gene: 2. The CDR3 runs to 13 residues. Germline values: CDR1 LGHNT, CDR2 FRNRAP. CDR3 in amino acids: CASGRDRGQPQHF. CDR3 sequence (DNA): TGTGCTAGTGGCAGGGACAGGGGTCAGCCCCAGCATTTT. Drawing the rest from reference TRBV12-5 and TRBJ1-5, the complete variable domain is DARVTQTPRHKVTEMGQEVTMRCQPILGHNTVFWYRQTMMQGLELLAYFRNRAPLDDSGMPKDRFSAEMPDATLATLKIQPSEPRDSAVYFCASGRDRGQPQHFGDGTRLSIL.

This sequence joins TRBV11-2 and TRBJ2-1; a weak D match, TRBD1 (7 bases). V lost 1 base and J 2 bases, leaving 12 bases between the germline ends. The CDR3 spans 16 residues. In germline, CDR1 is SGHAT, CDR2 FQNNGV. The CDR3 region is CASSLGARGAYNEQFF. The CDR3 coding sequence is TGTGCCAGCAGCTTAGGGGCCAGGGGGGCCTACAATGAGCAGTTCTTC. The whole variable domain, filled in from reference TRBV11-2 and TRBJ2-1, reads EAGVAQSPRYKIIEKRQSVAFWCNPISGHATLYWYQQILGQGPKLLIQFQNNGVVDDSQLPKDRFSAERLKGVDSTLKIQPAKLEDSAVYLCASSLGARGAYNEQFFGPGTRLTVL.

The chain has TRBV5-1 and TRBJ1-3, with TRBD1 as a possible D gene (6 bases). Germline lookup yields CDR1 SGHRS and CDR2 YFSETQ. The V end lost 1 base, the J end lost 8 bases, and 19 bases lay between the germline ends. The length of the CDR3 is 16 residues. The CDR3 spells CASSLRPFSRGDTIYF. CDR3 sequence (DNA): TGCGCCAGCAGCTTGAGGCCCTTTTCCAGGGGAGACACCATATATTTT.

The V gene is TRBV7-8, the J gene TRBJ2-5; TRBD1 matches at 10 bases. Unmatched junction bases numbered 8, after V lost 5 bases and J lost 5 bases. CDR1 and CDR2 (germline): SGHVS, FQNEAQ. CDR3 length equals 15 residues. CDR3 amino acids: CASSPRQGARETQYF. The CDR3 DNA reads TGTGCCAGCAGCCCCCGACAGGGGGCGAGGGAGACCCAGTACTTC.

This rearrangement joins TRBV7-8 to TRBJ1-2; D remains unclear. The CDR3 consists of 14 residues. Germline CDR1 and CDR2: SGHVS and FQNEAQ. V lost 3 bases, J lost 7 bases, and 15 bases lay in between. This chain's CDR3 is CASSFNFGEFGYTF. In DNA, the CDR3 is TGTGCCAGCAGCTTTAACTTTGGTGAATTTGGCTACACCTTC.

The chain employs TRBV4-2 and TRBJ2-1, with a tentative D call TRBD2 (6 bases). Trimming removed 3 bases from V and 8 bases from J, with 14 bases in between. In germline, CDR1 is LGHNA, CDR2 YNFKEQ. CDR3 size: 14 residues. CDR3 region: CASSHRTPGDEQFF. For the CDR3, the DNA is TGTGCCAGCAGCCATCGAACACCGGGGGATGAGCAGTTCTTC.

This clone was seen just once. The chain combines TRBV5-1 with TRBJ2-1; unclear D gene. V was cut by 0 bases and J by 9 bases, with 10 bases left in between. From germline, CDR1 is SGHRS and CDR2 YFSETQ. The CDR3 runs 13 residues. CDR3 DNA: TGCGCCAGCAGCTTGGGGGCCATGAGTGAGCAGTTCTTC. Its translation: CASSLGAMSEQFF.

This chain links TRBV28 with TRBJ1-2, with D unresolved. Trimming stripped 3 bases from V and 11 bases from J, with 10 bases between. This CDR3 spans 11 amino acids. Germline V gene sequence: CDR1 MDHEN, CDR2 SYDVKM. CDR3 protein: CASSLAAAYTF. Written as DNA, the CDR3 is TGTGCCAGCAGTTTGGCTGCGGCATACACCTTC.

The CDR3 loop reads CASSVGGGDTGELFF. CDR3 nucleotides: TGTGCCAGCAGTGTTGGCGGGGGGGACACCGGGGAGCTGTTTTTT. The chain carries TRBV25-1 and TRBJ2-2; 9 bases agree with TRBD2. Germline V gives CDR1 MGHDK, CDR2 SYGVNS. The ends lost 4 bases at V and 3 bases at J; junction bases unmatched: 3. There are 15 residues in the CDR3.

The V call is TRBV7-9, the J call TRBJ1-4; D possibly corresponds to TRBD1 (6 bases). Germline CDR1 reads SEHNR; CDR2 reads FQNEAQ (reference sequence). The CDR3 runs to 15 residues. Between the trimmed V and J ends, which lost 1 base and 5 bases, there was a span of 11 bases. The CDR3 loop is CASSLGTGQNEKLFF. The CDR3 DNA sequence: TGTGCCAGCAGCTTAGGAACAGGACAGAATGAAAAACTGTTTTTT.